This is a list of T cell receptor beta chains from one sample in a study of T cells in Graves' hyperthyroidism and ophthalmopathy. TCRdb reanalysed the multiplex PCR reads using MiXCR and keeps one entry per CDR3 protein. The sample holds about 770,000 distinct CDR3 sequences, approximately 19% seen once. The source material was blood. The receptors derive from a woman aged 45-60 years with Graves' hyperthyroidism that later progressed to Graves' ophthalmopathy. CDR3s leave out the opening cysteine and the closing phenylalanine or tryptophan. The D gene is left open where the match is weak. Not every row has a clone size; where given, it reads once, few, many or a size class.

v_gene,d_gene,abundance,j_gene,CDR3aa
TRBV7-9,.,.,TRBJ1-5,ASSPPGLYSNQPQH
TRBV20-1,TRBD2,.,TRBJ2-3,SAELSGGADTQY
TRBV20-1,TRBD1,many,TRBJ2-1,SAGTAYNEQF
TRBV15,.,many,TRBJ2-1,ATSSLGAPSYNEQF
TRBV12-3/TRBV12-4,TRBD1,many,TRBJ1-1,ASSPGQANTEAF
TRBV18,.,many,TRBJ2-7,ASSPLGREYEQY
TRBV3-1,.,few,TRBJ2-7,ASSQADAGRSEQY
TRBV20-1,.,.,TRBJ2-7,SARGGAGALTYEQY
TRBV6-1,.,.,TRBJ2-7,ASSETGYYEQY
TRBV7-2,TRBD1,few,TRBJ1-5,ASSPTWTGEVQPQH
TRBV4-1,.,few,TRBJ1-1,ASSQASRAPEAF
TRBV6-1,TRBD1,many,TRBJ2-7,ASSVTQQGHEQY
TRBV14,TRBD1,few,TRBJ2-7,ASSRGQVANYEQY
TRBV20-1,.,many,TRBJ1-1,SARDPGTPEAF
TRBV20-1,TRBD1,.,TRBJ1-2,SGVGTGYGYT
TRBV7-9,.,many,TRBJ1-6,ASSPRSGESPLH
TRBV7-3,.,few,TRBJ1-6,ASSPGFSANSPLH
TRBV12-3/TRBV12-4,.,many,TRBJ1-2,ASSPEGHNYGYT
TRBV4-1,TRBD1,.,TRBJ2-3,ASSQGTGGAADTQY
TRBV29-1,TRBD1,.,TRBJ2-3,SVHTDRATDTQY
TRBV6-1,.,few,TRBJ1-5,ASRRDGHQPQH
TRBV24-1,.,.,TRBJ2-5,ATSDLSNRQETQY
TRBV18,.,many,TRBJ2-3,ASSPTGILGTDTQY
TRBV19,.,.,TRBJ1-5,ASTWRGTYSNQPQH
TRBV6-1,.,.,TRBJ1-5,ASSEALPSGSQPQH
TRBV6-4,TRBD2,.,TRBJ2-3,ASLAGGLIDTQY
TRBV5-1,.,few,TRBJ2-1,ASTSGYNEQF
TRBV20-1,TRBD2,.,TRBJ2-3,SASTSGGVLAMGTDTQY
TRBV5-6,.,many,TRBJ1-2,ASSLGSGTGYT
TRBV29-1,TRBD2,once,TRBJ2-1,SVEDGGTSDNEQF
TRBV12-3/TRBV12-4,TRBD2,few,TRBJ2-5,ASSLKTSDGGETQY
TRBV11-2,.,many,TRBJ1-1,ASERSGVGAEAF
TRBV27,.,many,TRBJ1-5,ASSLGLSNQPQH
TRBV7-6,.,.,TRBJ1-4,ASSRDLGEKLF
TRBV2,TRBD1,many,TRBJ2-7,ASRKAGQGFLQY
TRBV14,.,few,TRBJ2-7,ASSLLQGYEQY
TRBV5-1,.,many,TRBJ2-3,ASSYIPGADTQY
TRBV7-6,.,many,TRBJ2-7,ASSLAGAEQY
TRBV4-1,TRBD1,many,TRBJ1-4,ASSQGQGAANEKLF
TRBV6-2/TRBV6-3,TRBD2,many,TRBJ2-1,ASRSRGGPDNEQF
TRBV20-1,.,few,TRBJ1-5,SARADRRSGPQH
TRBV20-1,.,many,TRBJ2-7,SATTGTRSYEQY
TRBV6-1,TRBD1,many,TRBJ1-5,ASSDRGWPPQH
TRBV6-1,TRBD1,few,TRBJ1-4,ASRPRQGLNEKLF
TRBV27,.,.,TRBJ2-5,ASSLYFGGTYQETQY
TRBV13,TRBD1,once,TRBJ1-2,ASTPSGTGDFNYGYT
TRBV7-8,TRBD2,few,TRBJ2-1,ASSLSQLAGGRNEQF
TRBV7-2,.,many,TRBJ2-7,ASSLEDLEAYEQY
TRBV29-1,TRBD1,.,TRBJ1-1,SVEERDRNTEAF
TRBV18,.,.,TRBJ2-7,ASSSGNEQY